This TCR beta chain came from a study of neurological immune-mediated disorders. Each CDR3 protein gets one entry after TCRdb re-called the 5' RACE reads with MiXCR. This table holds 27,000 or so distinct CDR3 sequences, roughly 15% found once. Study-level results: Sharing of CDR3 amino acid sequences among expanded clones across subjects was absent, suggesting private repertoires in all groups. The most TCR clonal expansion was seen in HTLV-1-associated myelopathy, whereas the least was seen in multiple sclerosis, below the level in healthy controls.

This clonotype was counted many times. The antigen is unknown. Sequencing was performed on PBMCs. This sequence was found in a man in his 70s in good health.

The CDR3 protein is CASSRGGGPYNEQFF. As DNA, the CDR3 is TGTGCCAGCAGCCGAGGGGGGGGCCCCTACAATGAGCAGTTCTTC. This chain joins TRBV7-3 and TRBJ2-1; possibly TRBD2 for D (7 bases). Looked up from germline, CDR1 is SGHTA and CDR2 is FQGTGA. V dropped 5 bases and J dropped 2 bases, with 13 bases sitting between them. The CDR3 is 15 amino acids.